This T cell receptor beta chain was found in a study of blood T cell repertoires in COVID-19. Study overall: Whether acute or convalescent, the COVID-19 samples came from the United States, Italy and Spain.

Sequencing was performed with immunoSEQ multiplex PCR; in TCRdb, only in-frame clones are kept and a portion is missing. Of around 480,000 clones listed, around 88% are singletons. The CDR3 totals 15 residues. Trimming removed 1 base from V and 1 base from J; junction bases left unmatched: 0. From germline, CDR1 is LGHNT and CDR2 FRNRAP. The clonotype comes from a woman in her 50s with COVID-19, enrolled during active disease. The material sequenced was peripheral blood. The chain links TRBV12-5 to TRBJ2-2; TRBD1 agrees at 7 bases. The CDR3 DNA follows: TGTGCTAGTGGTTTGGGACAGGGGAACACCGGGGAGCTGTTTTTT. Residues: CASGLGQGNTGELFF.